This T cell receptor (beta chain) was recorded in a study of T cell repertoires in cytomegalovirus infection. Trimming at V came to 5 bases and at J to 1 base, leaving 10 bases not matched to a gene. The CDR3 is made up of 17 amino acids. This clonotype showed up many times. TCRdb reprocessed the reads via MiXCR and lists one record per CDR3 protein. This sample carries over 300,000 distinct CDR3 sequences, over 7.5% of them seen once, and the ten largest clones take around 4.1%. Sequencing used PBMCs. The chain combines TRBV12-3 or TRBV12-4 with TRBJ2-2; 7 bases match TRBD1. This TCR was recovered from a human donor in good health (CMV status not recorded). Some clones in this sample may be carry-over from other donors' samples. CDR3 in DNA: TGTGCCAGCAGTGGACGGGACAGAGTAATGAACACCGGGGAGCTGTTTTTT. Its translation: CASSGRDRVMNTGELFF.